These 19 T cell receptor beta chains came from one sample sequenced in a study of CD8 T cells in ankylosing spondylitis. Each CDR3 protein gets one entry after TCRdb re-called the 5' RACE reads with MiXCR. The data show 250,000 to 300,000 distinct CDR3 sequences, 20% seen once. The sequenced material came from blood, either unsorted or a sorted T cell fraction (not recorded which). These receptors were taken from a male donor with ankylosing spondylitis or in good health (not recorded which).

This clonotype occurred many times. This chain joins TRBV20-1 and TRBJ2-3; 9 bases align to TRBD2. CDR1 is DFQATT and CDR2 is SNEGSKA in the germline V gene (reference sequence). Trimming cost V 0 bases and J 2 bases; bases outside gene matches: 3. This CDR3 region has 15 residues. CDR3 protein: CSARDGGGDTDTQYF. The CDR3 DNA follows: TGCAGTGCTAGAGACGGCGGGGGGGACACAGATACGCAGTATTTT.

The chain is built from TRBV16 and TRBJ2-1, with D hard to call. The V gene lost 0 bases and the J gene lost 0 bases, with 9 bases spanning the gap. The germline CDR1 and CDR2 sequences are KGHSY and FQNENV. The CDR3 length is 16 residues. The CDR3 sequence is CASSQSFPSSYNEQFF. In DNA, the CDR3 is TGTGCCAGCAGCCAATCGTTCCCTAGCTCCTACAATGAGCAGTTCTTC.

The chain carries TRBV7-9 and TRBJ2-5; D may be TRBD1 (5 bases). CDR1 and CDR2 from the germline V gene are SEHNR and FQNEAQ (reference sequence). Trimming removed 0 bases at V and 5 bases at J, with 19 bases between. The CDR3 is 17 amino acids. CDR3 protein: CASSLAQGALAFETQYF. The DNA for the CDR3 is TGTGCCAGCAGCTTAGCGCAAGGGGCCCTCGCCTTTGAGACCCAGTACTTC.

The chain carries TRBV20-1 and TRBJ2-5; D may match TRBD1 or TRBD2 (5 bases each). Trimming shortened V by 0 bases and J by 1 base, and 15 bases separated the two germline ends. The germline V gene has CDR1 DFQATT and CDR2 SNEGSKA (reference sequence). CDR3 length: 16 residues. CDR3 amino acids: CSARDFRGAGQETQYF. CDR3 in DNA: TGCAGTGCTAGAGATTTCCGGGGCGCTGGCCAAGAGACCCAGTACTTC.

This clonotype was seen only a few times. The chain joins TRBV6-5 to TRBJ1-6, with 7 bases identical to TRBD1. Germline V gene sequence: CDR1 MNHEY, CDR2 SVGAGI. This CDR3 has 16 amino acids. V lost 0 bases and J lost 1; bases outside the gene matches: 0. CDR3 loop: CASSYSGQSYNSPLHF. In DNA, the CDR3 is TGTGCCAGCAGTTACTCGGGACAGTCCTATAATTCACCCCTCCACTTT.

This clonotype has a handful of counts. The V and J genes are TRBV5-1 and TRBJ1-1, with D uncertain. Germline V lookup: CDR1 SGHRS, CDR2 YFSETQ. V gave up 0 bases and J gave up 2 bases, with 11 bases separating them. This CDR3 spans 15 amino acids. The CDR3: CASSLVWARNTEAFF. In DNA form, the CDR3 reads TGCGCCAGCAGCTTGGTTTGGGCTCGAAACACTGAAGCTTTCTTT.

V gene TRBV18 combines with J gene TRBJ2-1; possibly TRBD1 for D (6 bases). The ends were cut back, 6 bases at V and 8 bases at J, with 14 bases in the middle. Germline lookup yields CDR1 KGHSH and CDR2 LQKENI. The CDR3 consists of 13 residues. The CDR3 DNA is TGTGCCAGCTCTCAAGGACAGTACGATGAGCAGTTCTTC. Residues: CASSQGQYDEQFF. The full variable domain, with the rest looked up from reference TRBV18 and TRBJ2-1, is NAGVMQNPRHLVRRRGQEARLRCSPMKGHSHVYWYRQLPEEGLKFMVYLQKENIIDESGMPKERFSAEFPKEGPSILRIQQVVRGDSAAYFCASSQGQYDEQFFGPGTRLTVL.

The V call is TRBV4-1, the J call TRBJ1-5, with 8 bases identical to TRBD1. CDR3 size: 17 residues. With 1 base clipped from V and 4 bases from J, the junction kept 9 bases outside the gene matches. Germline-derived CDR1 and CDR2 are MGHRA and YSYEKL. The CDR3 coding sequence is TGCGCCAGCAGCCAAGGCGGCAGGGGGCCAACAAATCAGCCCCAGCATTTT. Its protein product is CASSQGGRGPTNQPQHF.

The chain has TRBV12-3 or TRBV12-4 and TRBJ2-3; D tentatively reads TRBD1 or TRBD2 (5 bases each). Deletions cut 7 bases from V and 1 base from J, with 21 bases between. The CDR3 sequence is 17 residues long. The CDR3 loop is CASTGTTGMGGTDTQYF. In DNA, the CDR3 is TGTGCCAGCACCGGGACCACGGGGATGGGCGGCACAGATACGCAGTATTTT.

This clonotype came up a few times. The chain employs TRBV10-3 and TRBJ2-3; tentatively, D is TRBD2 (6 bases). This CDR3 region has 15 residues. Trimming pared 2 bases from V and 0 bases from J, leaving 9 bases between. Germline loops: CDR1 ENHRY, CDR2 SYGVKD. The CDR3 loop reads CAISERELSTDTQYF. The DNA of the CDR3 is TGTGCCATCAGTGAGCGGGAGCTCAGCACAGATACGCAGTATTTT.

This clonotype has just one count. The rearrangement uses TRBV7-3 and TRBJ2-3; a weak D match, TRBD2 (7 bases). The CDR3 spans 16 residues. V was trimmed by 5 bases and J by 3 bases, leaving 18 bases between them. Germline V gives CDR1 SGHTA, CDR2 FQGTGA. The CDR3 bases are TGTGCCAGCAGCCTCTCGGCGGGGGCCGGTACAGATACGCAGTATTTT. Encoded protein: CASSLSAGAGTDTQYF.

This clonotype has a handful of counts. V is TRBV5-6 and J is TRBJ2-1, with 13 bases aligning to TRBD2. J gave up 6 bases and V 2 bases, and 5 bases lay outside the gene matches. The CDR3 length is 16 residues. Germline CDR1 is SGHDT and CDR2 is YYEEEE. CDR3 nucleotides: TGTGCCAGCAGCTTTCGACTAGCGGGGGGTCCCAATGAGCAGTTCTTC. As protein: CASSFRLAGGPNEQFF.

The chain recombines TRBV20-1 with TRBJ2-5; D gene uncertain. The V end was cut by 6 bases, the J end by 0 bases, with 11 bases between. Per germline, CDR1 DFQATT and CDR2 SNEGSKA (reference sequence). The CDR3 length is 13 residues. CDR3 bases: TGCAGTGCCCTCGGCCAGTACCAAGAGACCCAGTACTTC. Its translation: CSALGQYQETQYF.

The CDR3 region has the DNA TGTGCCAGCAGACCGGGACGGCTAGCCAAAAACATTCAGTACTTC. Encoded protein: CASRPGRLAKNIQYF. V and J are TRBV27 and TRBJ2-4; D possibly matches TRBD1 or TRBD2 (5 bases each). The CDR3 is 15 residues long. The V gene lost 6 bases and the J gene lost 0 bases, with 12 bases spanning the gap. CDR1 MNHEY and CDR2 SMNVEV come from the germline V gene (reference sequence).

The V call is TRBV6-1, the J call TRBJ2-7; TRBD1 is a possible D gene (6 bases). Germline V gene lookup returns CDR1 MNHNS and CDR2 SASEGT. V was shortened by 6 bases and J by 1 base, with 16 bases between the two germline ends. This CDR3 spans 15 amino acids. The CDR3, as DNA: TGTGCCAGCAGGGATCAGGGGCGTTTGTCCTACGAGCAGTACGTC. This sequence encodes CASRDQGRLSYEQYV.

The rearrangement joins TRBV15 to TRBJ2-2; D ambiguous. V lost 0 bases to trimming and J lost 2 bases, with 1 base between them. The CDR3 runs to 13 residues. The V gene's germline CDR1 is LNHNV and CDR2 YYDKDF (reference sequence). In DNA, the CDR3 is TGTGCCACCAGCAGAGAAAACACCGGGGAGCTGTTTTTT. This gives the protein CATSRENTGELFF.

DNA of the CDR3: TGTGCCAGCAGCCCCGGCAGGGCGGGAAACTCCAATGAGCAGTTCTTC. It specifies CASSPGRAGNSNEQFF. The V and J genes are TRBV7-2 and TRBJ2-1; D may be TRBD2 (6 bases). Trimming removed 5 bases at V and 6 bases at J, with 20 bases between. This CDR3 has 16 residues. The germline gives CDR1 SGHTA, CDR2 FQGNSA.

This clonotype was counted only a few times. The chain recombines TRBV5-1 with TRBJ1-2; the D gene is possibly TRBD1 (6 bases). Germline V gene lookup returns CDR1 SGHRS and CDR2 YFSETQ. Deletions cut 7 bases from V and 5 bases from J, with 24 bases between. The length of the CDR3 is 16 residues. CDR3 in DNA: TGCGCCAGCGGAAGCATACCGCAAGGACAGAATTATGGCTACACCTTC. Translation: CASGSIPQGQNYGYTF.

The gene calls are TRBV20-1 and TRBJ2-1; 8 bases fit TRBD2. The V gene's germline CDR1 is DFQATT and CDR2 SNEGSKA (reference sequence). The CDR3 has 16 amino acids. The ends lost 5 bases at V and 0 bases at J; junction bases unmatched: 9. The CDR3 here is CSAPPSGSYSYNEQFF. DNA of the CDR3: TGCAGTGCTCCGCCGAGCGGGAGTTACTCCTACAATGAGCAGTTCTTC.